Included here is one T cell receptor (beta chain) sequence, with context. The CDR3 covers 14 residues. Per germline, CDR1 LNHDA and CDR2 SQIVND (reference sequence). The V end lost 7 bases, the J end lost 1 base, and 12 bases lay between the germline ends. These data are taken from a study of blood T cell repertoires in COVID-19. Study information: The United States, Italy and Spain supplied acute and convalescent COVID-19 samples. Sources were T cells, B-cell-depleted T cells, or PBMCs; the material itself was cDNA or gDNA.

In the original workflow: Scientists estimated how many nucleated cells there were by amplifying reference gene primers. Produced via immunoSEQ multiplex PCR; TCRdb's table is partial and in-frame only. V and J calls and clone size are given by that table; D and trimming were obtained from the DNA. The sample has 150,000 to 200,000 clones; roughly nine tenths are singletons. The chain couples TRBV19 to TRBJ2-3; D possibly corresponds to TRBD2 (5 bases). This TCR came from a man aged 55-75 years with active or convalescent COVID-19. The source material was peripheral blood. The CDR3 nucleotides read TGTGCCAGTAAAGTCCCCGGGGGCACAGATACGCAGTATTTT. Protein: CASKVPGGTDTQYF.